These T cell receptor beta chains were read from a single sample in a study of T-cell reconstitution after alpha-beta-depleted transplantation in children. One entry per CDR3 protein, called by TCRdb with MiXCR from the PCR reads. The sample contains roughly 220,000 distinct CDR3 sequences, roughly 8.3% of which appear only once. This specimen was PBMCs, mostly from graft donor cells, taken 360 days after TCRalphabeta/CD19-depleted stem cell transplant. These receptor sequences come from a male patient between 2 and 15 years old who had a stem cell transplant for acute myeloid leukemia, so the T cells may come from the graft donor. Each CDR3 is given with its conserved first and last residue. D genes are given only for firm matches. Where a row states a size, it is once, few, many or the class of an expanded clone; other rows omit it.

>TRBJ2-7|TRBV12-3/TRBV12-4|many|.
TGTGCCAGCAGTTTGAACAGGGTTGGGGAGCAGTACTTC
CASSLNRVGEQYF
>TRBJ1-5|TRBV12-3/TRBV12-4|.|TRBD1
TGTGCCAGCAGACCTCAGGGGGCGATGGGCAATCAGCCCCAGCATTTT
CASRPQGAMGNQPQHF
>TRBJ2-1|TRBV9|few|TRBD2
TGTGCCAGCAGCGTAGATCCCCTAGCGGGAGGTTGGATGTATGAGCAGTTCTTC
CASSVDPLAGGWMYEQFF
>TRBJ2-4|TRBV7-2|many|TRBD1
TGTGCCAGCAGCTTGGACAGGGCGAACATTCAGTACTTC
CASSLDRANIQYF
>TRBJ1-1|TRBV12-3/TRBV12-4|many|.
TGTGCCAGCAGTTTAGTCTCAGGCCACACTGAAGCTTTCTTT
CASSLVSGHTEAFF
>TRBJ1-6|TRBV7-9|many|.
TGTGCCAGCAGTGGGGGGCCAGCTAATTCACCCCTCCACTTT
CASSGGPANSPLHF
>TRBJ2-1|TRBV3-1|.|TRBD2
TGTGCCAGCAGCCGGAGGACTAGCGGGAGCCCCTACAATGAGCAGTTCTTC
CASSRRTSGSPYNEQFF
>TRBJ1-5|TRBV12-3/TRBV12-4|few|TRBD1
TGTGCCAGCAGTTCCCCCGGGACAGGGGTTCAGCCCCAGCATTTT
CASSSPGTGVQPQHF
>TRBJ2-1|TRBV27|few|.
TGTGCCAGCAGTTTATCGGTCACGAGCTCCTACAATGAGCAGTTCTTC
CASSLSVTSSYNEQFF
>TRBJ2-3|TRBV4-1|few|.
TGCGCCAGCAGCCAAGATTATCGGCTAGCAATAGATACGCAGTATTTT
CASSQDYRLAIDTQYF
>TRBJ2-7|TRBV28|many|TRBD2
TGTGCCAGCAGAAGAACCACTAGCGGGAGAGCTCACGAGCAGTACTTC
CASRRTTSGRAHEQYF
>TRBJ2-5|TRBV6-2/TRBV6-3|many|.
TGTGCCAGCAGTTACAACACCGGGACAAGAGAGACCCAGTACTTC
CASSYNTGTRETQYF
>TRBJ1-5|TRBV27|few|.
TGTGCCAGCAGGGGGGGCGCTGCCGGGGAGCAGCCCCAGCATTTT
CASRGGAAGEQPQHF
>TRBJ2-1|TRBV7-3|many|.
TGTGCCAGCAGCCCCGGAGGGCCGGTCCAAATAGAGCAGTTCTTC
CASSPGGPVQIEQFF
>TRBJ1-3|TRBV4-2|many|TRBD1
TGTGCCAGCAGCCTCCACCTTGACAGGGGGCGAAAACTAAGCTCTGGAAACACCATATATTTT
CASSLHLDRGRKLSSGNTIYF
>TRBJ2-2|TRBV20-1|few|.
TGCAGTGCTAAGGCGTGGGGGAGGACCGGGGAGCTGTTTTTT
CSAKAWGRTGELFF
>TRBJ2-5|TRBV20-1|.|TRBD2
TGCAGTGCTCGGACTAGCGGCCACTTACAAGAGACCCAGTACTTC
CSARTSGHLQETQYF
>TRBJ2-7|TRBV7-8|.|TRBD2
TGTGCCAGCACCCCAGCCCGACTAGCGGGAGCCGCCTACGAGCAGTACTTC
CASTPARLAGAAYEQYF
>TRBJ2-7|TRBV20-1|few|.
TGCAGTGCTACCGATCTTGGCCACGAGCAGTACTTC
CSATDLGHEQYF
>TRBJ2-1|TRBV7-2|many|.
TGTGCCAGCAGCTTAGAAGCGGCGAGCTCCTACAATGAGCAGTTCTTC
CASSLEAASSYNEQFF
>TRBJ2-7|TRBV15|many|.
TGTGCCACCAGCATGAACAGGGATTACGAGCAGTACTTC
CATSMNRDYEQYF
>TRBJ2-3|TRBV5-1|.|.
TGCGCCAGCAGCCCGTCTAGCCCCAACACAGATACGCAGTATTTT
CASSPSSPNTDTQYF
>TRBJ1-5|TRBV5-1|.|TRBD1
TGCGCCAGCAGCCCCCAGGGGGGTCCCTATCAGCCCCAGCATTTT
CASSPQGGPYQPQHF
>TRBJ2-5|TRBV7-2|few|TRBD2
TGTGCCAGCAGCTTAGTAGCGGGAATAGAGACCCAGTACTTC
CASSLVAGIETQYF
>TRBJ2-3|TRBV27|many|.
TGTGCCAGCAGGCCAATAGCGCTCCGACCTTATACGCAGTATTTT
CASRPIALRPYTQYF
>TRBJ1-2|TRBV10-3|.|TRBD1
TGTGCCATCAGGGGGACAGGGAAAGACTATGGCTACACCTTC
CAIRGTGKDYGYTF
>TRBJ2-1|TRBV25-1|.|TRBD2
TGTGCCAGCAGCGGACTAGCGGGAGTTCAGGGCTCCTACAATGAGCAGTTCTTC
CASSGLAGVQGSYNEQFF
>TRBJ2-5|TRBV12-3/TRBV12-4|.|.
TGTGCCAGCAGTTTAGTCTCGGCAGGGGTGTACTTC
CASSLVSAGVYF
>TRBJ1-2|TRBV20-1|many|.
TGCAGTGCTAGAGATCTTCGGGGGGTCCTTTTCTATGGCTACACCTTC
CSARDLRGVLFYGYTF
>TRBJ2-5|TRBV9|.|.
TGTGCCAGCAGCGTACATGCCAGAGAGACCCAGTACTTC
CASSVHARETQYF
>TRBJ2-5|TRBV20-1|many|.
TGCAGTGCTAGAGTACCCTTATCGAATCTAGAGACCCAGTACTTC
CSARVPLSNLETQYF
>TRBJ2-5|TRBV6-2/TRBV6-3|few|.
TGTGCCAGCAGTTACTTACGGAGGGGGCAAGAGACCCAGTACTTC
CASSYLRRGQETQYF
>TRBJ2-6|TRBV12-3/TRBV12-4|many|TRBD2
TGTGCCAGCAAGAGCTCCCGGAGTTCACTAGCGGGAGCTGGGGCCAACGTCCTGACTTTC
CASKSSRSSLAGAGANVLTF
>TRBJ2-3|TRBV12-3/TRBV12-4|many|.
TGTGCCAGCAGTTTACCCCACGTCAGCACAGATACGCAGTATTTT
CASSLPHVSTDTQYF
>TRBJ2-1|TRBV5-1|.|TRBD2
TGCGCCAGCAGCTCCTATAGCGGGGGGGAAGAGCAGTTCTTC
CASSSYSGGEEQFF
>TRBJ2-1|TRBV5-1|.|TRBD2
TGCGCCAGCATAGGGCGGGGGTCCCTTGGCAATGAGCAGTTCTTC
CASIGRGSLGNEQFF
>TRBJ2-7|TRBV9|many|TRBD1
TGTGCCAGCAGCGTCAGACAGGGTCCCTCCTACGAGCAGTACTTC
CASSVRQGPSYEQYF
>TRBJ2-1|TRBV24-1|.|TRBD1
TGTGCCACCAGTGACCCAAAAGGGACAGGCTCTATGTCCGAGCAGTTCTTC
CATSDPKGTGSMSEQFF
>TRBJ2-7|TRBV10-2|many|.
TGCGCCAGCAGTGAGTCAGTCCACGAGCAGTACTTC
CASSESVHEQYF
>TRBJ2-2|TRBV12-3/TRBV12-4|few|TRBD2
TGTGCCAGCGTTCGGGGGGGCAGGACCGGGGAGCTGTTTTTT
CASVRGGRTGELFF
>TRBJ2-3|TRBV20-1|few|.
TGCAGTGCGCTACCGACAGGCGCTCGTAGCACAGATACGCAGTATTTT
CSALPTGARSTDTQYF
>TRBJ1-1|TRBV20-1|many|.
TGCAGTGCCCAAACAGGAGGCTCGGGAGCTTTCTTT
CSAQTGGSGAFF
>TRBJ2-1|TRBV28|few|.
TGTGCCAGCATGGACTCCTACAATGAGCAGTTCTTC
CASMDSYNEQFF
>TRBJ1-1|TRBV7-2|few|.
TGTGCCAGCACCAGGACAGTGAACACTGAAGCTTTCTTT
CASTRTVNTEAFF
>TRBJ2-1|TRBV5-1|.|.
TGCGCCAGCAGCTTGGCGGCAGGGCCCTTCAATGAGCAGTTCTTC
CASSLAAGPFNEQFF
>TRBJ2-2|TRBV7-2|few|.
TGTGCCAGCAGCTCATCGGCGGGCGGGGAGCTGTTTTTT
CASSSSAGGELFF
>TRBJ2-1|TRBV12-3/TRBV12-4|many|TRBD1
TGTGCCGGTTCCGGGACAGGGGGTTTCAATGAGCAGTTCTTC
CAGSGTGGFNEQFF
>TRBJ2-1|TRBV20-1|few|TRBD2
TGCAGTGCTAGAGGGACTAGCGGGAGGTCCTACAATGAGCAGTTCTTC
CSARGTSGRSYNEQFF